The sequence of this TCR beta chain was determined in a study of blood T cell repertoires in COVID-19. About the research overall: The United States, Italy and Spain provided the acute and convalescent COVID-19 samples.

This CDR3 is 15 amino acids long. Trimming left V 5 bases short and J 8 bases short, with 19 bases between. Germline V gene lookup returns CDR1 SGHNT and CDR2 YYREEE (reference sequence). This table comes from immunoSEQ multiplex PCR, and its TCRdb copy is limited to in-frame clones, with some not included. The sample records approximately 51,000 clones, around 90% being singletons. This clonotype was obtained from a man between 65 and 85 years old with active COVID-19. The sequencing input was peripheral blood. This chain uses TRBV5-4 with TRBJ2-2, with D perhaps TRBD2 (5 bases). The CDR3 region is CASSSPGKTLGELFF. CDR3 bases: TGTGCCAGCAGTTCTCCGGGGAAAACCCTGGGGGAGCTGTTTTTT.